This T cell receptor (beta chain) was profiled in a study of shared clonotypes between healthy human individuals (dated by TCRdb to 2018 to 2021). As for the study more broadly: Three men and two women, aged 18 to 49 years, made up the cohort. For each donor, three plates each were used for CD4 naive and CD4 memory, two plates were used for CD8 naive, and one plate was used for CD8 memory. Leukapheresis yielded between about 0.94 and 8.9 billion PBMCs per donor. To estimate repertoire size and how much clonotype sharing occurs between individuals, the study deeply sequenced the blood TCR repertoires of several healthy adults. Different laboratories and diverse techniques were used to prepare libraries and sequence TCR repertoires, to increase sequencing depth and limit assay-specific biases. Broad study findings and their caveats: Larger estimated clonotype richness was generally found for naive subsets than for memory subsets. The small number of donors limited the genetic and exposure-history diversity represented. Sampling was restricted to blood, and TCR repertoires in tissue are likely to differ from TCR repertoires in blood. Based on pairwise subsampling, the degree of clonotype sharing among donors was expected to be affected by sequencing depth. Sharing across a few donors was observed for around 5% of naive CD4, less than 4% of naive CD8, about 2.3% of memory CD4, and less than 0.45% of memory CD8 clonotypes. Higher generation probabilities were observed for clonotypes shared by all four sorted-subset donors than for non-shared clonotypes. Rarefaction of sorted-subset datasets indicated incomplete sequencing despite the large sequencing depth.

CD8 naive samples consisted of CD45RO-negative cells that were positively selected for CCR7, yielding a CD45RA+CCR7+ population without TemRA cells. The donors were healthy, HIV-negative adults with no recently reported acute infections or vaccinations. All donors were Caucasian adults living in Nashville, Tennessee, USA. Blood was obtained by leukapheresis, after which PBMCs were separated by Ficoll-Histopaque density gradient centrifugation and cryopreserved in liquid nitrogen vapor phase. Analytical flow cytometry was used to check the purity and quantity of every magnetically sorted T cell population. Genomic DNA was isolated from every sorted fraction and measured by UV absorbance on a Nanodrop 2000c. Using the deep immunoSEQ assay, multiplex PCR amplified TCR CDR3 regions from genomic DNA. Extracted genomic DNA from each cell subset was distributed evenly across all wells of several immunoSEQ 96-well plates, and each plate was treated as a replicate. For sorted subsets, each replicate PCR was loaded with approximately 190 ng genomic DNA, equivalent to about 33,000 T cell genomes. Purified libraries were quantified with a Qubit 3.0 fluorometer, sized on a Bioanalyzer 2100, and re-quantified with the KAPA Library Quantification kit. Every immunoSEQ 96-well plate was sequenced on a separate single-read 150-cycle Illumina NextSeq 550 flow cell. The authors processed their data as follows. Because the immunoSEQ output held only junctional sequences and lacked quality scores, the filtering could not match the filtering applied to full-length reads. To assign V/J genes and CDR3, sequences were annotated using PyIR, a Python wrapper for IgBLAST v1.9, with IMGT germline references. Reads were removed for weak V/J assignments (E-value above 1e-6), missing CDR3, stop codons, out-of-frame junctions, or ambiguous translated residues. A V3J clonotype was defined by an identical inferred V gene, J gene, and CDR3 amino acid sequence. The percentage overlap between two repertoires was calculated by dividing the number of shared unique clonotypes by the size of the smaller repertoire. Richness of each repertoire was evaluated using RTK rarefaction, the Chao1 estimator, and Recon v2.1 estimates of unobserved clonotypes. Generation probabilities for all TCRbeta clonotypes obtained by the gDNA method from a handful of donors were computed using OLGA. Drawn from immuneACCESS, this table holds only the in-frame rearrangements with V and J called that TCRdb kept. Clones are partly lost; checked studies trace under half to an unresolved V gene and leave the rest unexplained. V and J calls and clone size are given by that table; D and trimming were obtained from the DNA. This sample is represented by about 2.2 million clones; 80% to 95% of them were singletons. The leading ten clones occupy approximately 1.6% of the sample.

From the cysteine through the phenylalanine, the CDR3 covers 16 amino acids. The CDR3 DNA has 48 bases and is translated from base 1. CDR1 and CDR2 are drawn from the germline V gene (reference sequence): SEHNR, FQNEAQ. The junction shows trimming of 1 base on V and 5 bases on J, and the gene matches do not reach 5 bases of it. A note on this clone: This receptor's antigen is unknown. Per-base quality was not reported, and no clone a single base away is much larger than it.

The TCR was taken from a man aged 18 to 30 in good health. Some clones in this sample may be carry-over from other donors' samples. The chain is encoded by TRBV7-9 joined to TRBJ2-5; a stretch of 12 junction bases matches TRBD2. Sequencing was performed on naive CD8+ T cells from PBMCs. The intended sense of this specimen's cell subset or site label: CD45RA+CCR7+. The sequenced DNA: TGTGCCAGCAGCTTAGAGACTAGCGGGAGTGGTGAGACCCAGTACTTC. Its amino acids are CASSLETSGSGETQYF.